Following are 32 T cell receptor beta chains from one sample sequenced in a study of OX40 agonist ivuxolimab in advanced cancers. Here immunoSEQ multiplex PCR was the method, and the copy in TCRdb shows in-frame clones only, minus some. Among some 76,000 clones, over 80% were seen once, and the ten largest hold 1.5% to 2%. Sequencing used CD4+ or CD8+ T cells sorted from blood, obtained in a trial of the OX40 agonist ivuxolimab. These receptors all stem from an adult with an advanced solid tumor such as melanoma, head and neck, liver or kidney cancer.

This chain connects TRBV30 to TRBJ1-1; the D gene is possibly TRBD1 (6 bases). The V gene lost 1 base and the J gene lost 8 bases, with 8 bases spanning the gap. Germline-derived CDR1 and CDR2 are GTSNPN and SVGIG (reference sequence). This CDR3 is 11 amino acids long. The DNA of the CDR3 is TGTGCCTGGAGTGAACAGGGAGAAGCTTTCTTT. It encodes CAWSEQGEAFF.

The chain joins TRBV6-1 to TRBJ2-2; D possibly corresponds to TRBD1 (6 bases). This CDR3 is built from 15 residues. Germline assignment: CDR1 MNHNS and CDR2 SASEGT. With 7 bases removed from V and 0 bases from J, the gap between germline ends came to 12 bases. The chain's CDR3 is CASTLTGPNTGELFF. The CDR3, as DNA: TGTGCCAGCACTCTGACAGGACCGAACACCGGGGAGCTGTTTTTT.

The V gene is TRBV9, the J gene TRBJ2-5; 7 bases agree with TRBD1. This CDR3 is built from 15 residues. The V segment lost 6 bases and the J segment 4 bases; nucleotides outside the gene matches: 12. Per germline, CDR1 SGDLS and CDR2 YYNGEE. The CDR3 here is CASTLDRDRGETQYF. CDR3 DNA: TGTGCCAGCACCCTAGACAGGGATCGAGGAGAGACCCAGTACTTC.

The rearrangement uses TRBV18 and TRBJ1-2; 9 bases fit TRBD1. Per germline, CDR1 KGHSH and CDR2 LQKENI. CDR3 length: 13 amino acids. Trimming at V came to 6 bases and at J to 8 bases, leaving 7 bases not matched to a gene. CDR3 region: CASSWTGDRGYTF. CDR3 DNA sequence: TGTGCCAGCTCTTGGACAGGGGATCGGGGCTACACCTTC.

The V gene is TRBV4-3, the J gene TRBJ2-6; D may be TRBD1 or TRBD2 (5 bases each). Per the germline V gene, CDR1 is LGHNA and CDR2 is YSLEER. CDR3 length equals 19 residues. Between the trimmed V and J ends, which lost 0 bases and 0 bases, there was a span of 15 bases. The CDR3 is CASSQDPSRGASGANVLTF. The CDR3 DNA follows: TGCGCCAGCAGCCAAGATCCGTCCCGGGGCGCCTCTGGGGCCAACGTCCTGACTTTC.

The CDR3 DNA is TGTGCCAGCAGCTTACAAGCGGGGATAGATGAGCAGTTCTTC. Amino acid sequence: CASSLQAGIDEQFF. The chain combines TRBV7-9 with TRBJ2-1; the match to TRBD2 covers 7 bases. V lost 2 bases, J lost 8 bases, and 6 bases stayed unmatched. Germline CDR1 SEHNR, CDR2 FQNEAQ (reference sequence). The CDR3 runs 14 residues.

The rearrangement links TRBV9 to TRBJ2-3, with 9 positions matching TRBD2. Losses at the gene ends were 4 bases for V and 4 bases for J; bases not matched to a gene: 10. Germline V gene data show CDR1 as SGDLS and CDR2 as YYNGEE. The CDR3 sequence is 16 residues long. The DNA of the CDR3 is TGTGCCAGCAGCCCTCCGGGACTAGCTCTGGCAGATACGCAGTATTTT. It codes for CASSPPGLALADTQYF.

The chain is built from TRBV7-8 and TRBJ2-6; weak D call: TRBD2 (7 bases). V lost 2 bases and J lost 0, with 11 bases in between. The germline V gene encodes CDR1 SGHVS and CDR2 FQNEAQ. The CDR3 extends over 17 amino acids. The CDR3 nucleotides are TGTGCCAGCAGCTTATTGGGGGGGCCCTCTGGGGCCAACGTCCTGACTTTC. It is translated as CASSLLGGPSGANVLTF.

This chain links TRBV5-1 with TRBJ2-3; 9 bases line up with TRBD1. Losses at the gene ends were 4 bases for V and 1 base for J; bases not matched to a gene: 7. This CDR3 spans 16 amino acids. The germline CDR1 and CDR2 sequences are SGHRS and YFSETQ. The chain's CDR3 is CASSIGQGLGTDTQYF. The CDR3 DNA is TGCGCCAGCAGCATAGGACAGGGGCTAGGCACAGATACGCAGTATTTT.

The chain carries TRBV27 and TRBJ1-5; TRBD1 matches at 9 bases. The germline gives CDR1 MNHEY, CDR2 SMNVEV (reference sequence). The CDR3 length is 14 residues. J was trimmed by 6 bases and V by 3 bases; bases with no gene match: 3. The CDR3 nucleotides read TGTGCCAGCAGTTTGTGGACAGGGGCTCAGCCCCAGCATTTT. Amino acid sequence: CASSLWTGAQPQHF.

The CDR3 reads CASKATSGKETQYF. CDR3 in DNA: TGTGCCAGCAAAGCGACTAGCGGAAAAGAGACCCAGTACTTC. The chain carries TRBV2 and TRBJ2-5; TRBD2 matches 9 bases. CDR1 is SNHLY and CDR2 is FYNNEI in the germline V gene. J was trimmed by 3 bases and V by 7 bases; bases with no gene match: 6. CDR3 length equals 14 residues.

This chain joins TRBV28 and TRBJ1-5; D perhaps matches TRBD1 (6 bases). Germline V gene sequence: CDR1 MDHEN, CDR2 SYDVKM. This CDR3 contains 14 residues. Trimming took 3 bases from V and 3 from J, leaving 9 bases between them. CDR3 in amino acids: CASSFPGVNQPQHF. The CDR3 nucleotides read TGTGCCAGCAGTTTTCCAGGGGTCAATCAGCCCCAGCATTTT.

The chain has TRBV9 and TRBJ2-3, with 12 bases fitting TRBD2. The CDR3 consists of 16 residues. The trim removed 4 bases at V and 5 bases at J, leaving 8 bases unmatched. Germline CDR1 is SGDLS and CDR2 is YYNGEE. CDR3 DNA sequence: TGTGCCAGCAGCTTCCGACTAGCGGGAGTTGAAGATACGCAGTATTTT. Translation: CASSFRLAGVEDTQYF.

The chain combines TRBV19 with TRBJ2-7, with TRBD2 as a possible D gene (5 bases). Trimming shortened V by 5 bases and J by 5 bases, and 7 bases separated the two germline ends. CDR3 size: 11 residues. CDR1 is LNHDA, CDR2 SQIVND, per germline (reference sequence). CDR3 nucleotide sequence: TGTGCCAGTAGTTGGAGGAACGAGCAGTACTTC. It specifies CASSWRNEQYF. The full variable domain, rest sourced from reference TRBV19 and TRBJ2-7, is DGGITQSPKYLFRKEGQNVTLSCEQNLNHDAMYWYRQDPGQGLRLIYYSQIVNDFQKGDIAEGYSVSREKKESFPLTVTSAQKNPTAFYLCASSWRNEQYFGPGTRLTVT.

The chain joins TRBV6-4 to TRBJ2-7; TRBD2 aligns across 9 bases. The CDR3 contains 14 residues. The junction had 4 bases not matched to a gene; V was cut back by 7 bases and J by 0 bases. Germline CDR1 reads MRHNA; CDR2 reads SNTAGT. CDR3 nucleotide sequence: TGTGCCAGCAAGCGGGAGGCTGACTCCTACGAGCAGTACTTC. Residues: CASKREADSYEQYF.

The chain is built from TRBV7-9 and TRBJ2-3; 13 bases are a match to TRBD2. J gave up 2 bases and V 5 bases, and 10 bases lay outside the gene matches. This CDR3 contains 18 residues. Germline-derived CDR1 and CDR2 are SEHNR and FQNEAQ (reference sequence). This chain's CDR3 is CASSLRRTSGGHTDTQYF. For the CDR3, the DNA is TGTGCCAGCAGCCTCCGCCGGACTAGCGGGGGCCACACAGATACGCAGTATTTT.

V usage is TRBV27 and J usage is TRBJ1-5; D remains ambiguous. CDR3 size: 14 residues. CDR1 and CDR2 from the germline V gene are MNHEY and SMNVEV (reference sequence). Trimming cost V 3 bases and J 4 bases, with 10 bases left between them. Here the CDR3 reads CASSFLGLNQPQHF. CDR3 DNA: TGTGCCAGCAGTTTTCTGGGGTTAAATCAGCCCCAGCATTTT.

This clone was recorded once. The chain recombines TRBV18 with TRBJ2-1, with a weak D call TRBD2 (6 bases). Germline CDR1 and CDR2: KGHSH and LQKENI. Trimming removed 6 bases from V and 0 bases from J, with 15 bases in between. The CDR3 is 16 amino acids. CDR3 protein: CASSRDSPSSYNEQFF. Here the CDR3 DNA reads TGTGCCAGCTCGCGGGACTCTCCGAGCTCCTACAATGAGCAGTTCTTC.

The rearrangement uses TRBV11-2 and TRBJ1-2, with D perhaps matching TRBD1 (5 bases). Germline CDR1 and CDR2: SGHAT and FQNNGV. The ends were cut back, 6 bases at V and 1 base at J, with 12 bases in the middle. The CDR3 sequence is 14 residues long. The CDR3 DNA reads TGTGCCAGCAGTCTGGGAGGGGTTAACTATGGCTACACCTTC. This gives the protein CASSLGGVNYGYTF.

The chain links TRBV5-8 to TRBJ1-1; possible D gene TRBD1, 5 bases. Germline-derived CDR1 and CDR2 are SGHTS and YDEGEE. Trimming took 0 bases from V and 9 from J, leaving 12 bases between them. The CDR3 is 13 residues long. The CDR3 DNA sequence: TGTGCCAGCAGCTTGGGGAGGGACGGCAAAGCTTTCTTT. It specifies CASSLGRDGKAFF.

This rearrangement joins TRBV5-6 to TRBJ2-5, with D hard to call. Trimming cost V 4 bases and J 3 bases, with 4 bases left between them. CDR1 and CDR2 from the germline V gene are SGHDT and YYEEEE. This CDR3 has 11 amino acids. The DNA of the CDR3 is TGTGCCAGCAGCAACAAAGAGACCCAGTACTTC. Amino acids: CASSNKETQYF.

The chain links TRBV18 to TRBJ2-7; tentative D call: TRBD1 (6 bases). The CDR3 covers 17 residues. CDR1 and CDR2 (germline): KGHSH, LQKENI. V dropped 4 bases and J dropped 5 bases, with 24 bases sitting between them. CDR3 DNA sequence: TGTGCCAGCTCACTAATAACTTCGACAGGAGGTCCCCACGAGCAGTACTTC. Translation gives CASSLITSTGGPHEQYF.

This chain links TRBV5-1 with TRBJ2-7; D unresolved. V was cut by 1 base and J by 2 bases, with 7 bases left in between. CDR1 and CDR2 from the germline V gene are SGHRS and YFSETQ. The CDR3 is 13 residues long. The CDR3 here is CASSLTGTYEQYF. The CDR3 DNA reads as TGCGCCAGCAGCTTGACTGGGACCTACGAGCAGTACTTC.

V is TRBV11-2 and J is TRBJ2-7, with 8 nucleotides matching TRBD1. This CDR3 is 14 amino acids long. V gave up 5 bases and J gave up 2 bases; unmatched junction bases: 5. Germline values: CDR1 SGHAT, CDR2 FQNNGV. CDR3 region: CASSTTTGAYEQYF. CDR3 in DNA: TGTGCCAGCAGCACAACGACAGGGGCCTACGAGCAGTACTTC.

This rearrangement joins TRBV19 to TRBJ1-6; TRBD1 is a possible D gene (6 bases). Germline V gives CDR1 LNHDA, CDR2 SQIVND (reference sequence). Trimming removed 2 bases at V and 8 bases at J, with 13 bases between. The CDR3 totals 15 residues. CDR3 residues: CASSITGTIHSPLHF. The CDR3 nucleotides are TGTGCCAGTAGTATAACCGGGACAATACATTCACCCCTCCACTTT.

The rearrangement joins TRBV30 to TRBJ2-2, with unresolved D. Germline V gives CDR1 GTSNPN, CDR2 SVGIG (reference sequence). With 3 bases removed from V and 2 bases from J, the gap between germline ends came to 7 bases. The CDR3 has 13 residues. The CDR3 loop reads CAWSGFNTGELFF. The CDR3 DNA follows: TGTGCCTGGAGCGGATTTAACACCGGGGAGCTGTTTTTT.

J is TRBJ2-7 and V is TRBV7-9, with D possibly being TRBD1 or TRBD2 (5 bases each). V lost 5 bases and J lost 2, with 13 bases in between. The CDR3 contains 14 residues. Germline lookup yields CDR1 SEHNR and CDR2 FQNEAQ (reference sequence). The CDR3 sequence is CASSTWDAAYEQYF. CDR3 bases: TGTGCCAGCAGCACATGGGACGCCGCCTACGAGCAGTACTTC. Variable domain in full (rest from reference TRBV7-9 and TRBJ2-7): DTGVSQNPRHKITKRGQNVTFRCDPISEHNRLYWYRQTLGQGPEFLTYFQNEAQLEKSRLLSDRFSAERPKGSFSTLEIQRTEQGDSAMYLCASSTWDAAYEQYFGPGTRLTVT.

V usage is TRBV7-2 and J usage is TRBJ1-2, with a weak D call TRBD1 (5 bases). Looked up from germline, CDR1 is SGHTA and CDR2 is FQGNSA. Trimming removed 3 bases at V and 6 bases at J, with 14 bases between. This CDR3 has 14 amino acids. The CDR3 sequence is CASSFDRGADGYTF. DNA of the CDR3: TGTGCCAGCAGCTTTGATAGGGGCGCGGATGGCTACACCTTC.

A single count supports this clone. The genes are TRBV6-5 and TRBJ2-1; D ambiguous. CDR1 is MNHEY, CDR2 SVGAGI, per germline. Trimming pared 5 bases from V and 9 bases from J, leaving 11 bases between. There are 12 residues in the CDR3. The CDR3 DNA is TGTGCCAGCAGTCGCTCCCCTAGTGAGCAGTTCTTC. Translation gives CASSRSPSEQFF.

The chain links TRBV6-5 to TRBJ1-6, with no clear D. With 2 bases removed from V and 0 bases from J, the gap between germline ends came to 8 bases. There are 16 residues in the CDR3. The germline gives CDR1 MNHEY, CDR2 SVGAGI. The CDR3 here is CASSYVQSSYNSPLHF. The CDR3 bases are TGTGCCAGCAGTTACGTCCAGAGCTCCTATAATTCACCCCTCCACTTT.

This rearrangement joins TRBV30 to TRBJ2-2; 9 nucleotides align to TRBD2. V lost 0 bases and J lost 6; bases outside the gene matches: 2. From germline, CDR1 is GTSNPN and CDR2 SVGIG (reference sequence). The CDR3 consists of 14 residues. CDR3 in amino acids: CAWSVLAGPGELFF. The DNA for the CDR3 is TGTGCCTGGAGTGTCCTAGCGGGACCCGGGGAGCTGTTTTTT.

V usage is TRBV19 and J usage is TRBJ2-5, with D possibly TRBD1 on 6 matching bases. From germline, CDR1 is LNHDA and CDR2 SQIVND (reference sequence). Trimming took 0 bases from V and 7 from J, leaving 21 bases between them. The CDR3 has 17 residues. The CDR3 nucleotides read TGTGCCAGTAGTATAGATCACGACAGGCTTTCTGAGGGGACCCAGTACTTC. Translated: CASSIDHDRLSEGTQYF. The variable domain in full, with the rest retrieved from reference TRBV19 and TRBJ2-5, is DGGITQSPKYLFRKEGQNVTLSCEQNLNHDAMYWYRQDPGQGLRLIYYSQIVNDFQKGDIAEGYSVSREKKESFPLTVTSAQKNPTAFYLCASSIDHDRLSEGTQYFGPGTRLLVL.